A single sample is the source of the 22 T cell receptor beta chains below, sequenced in a study of blood T cells in healthy people across ages. Combining a sample-barcoded 5' primer with a J-beta primer mix, a second PCR ran for about 6 to 11 cycles. TCRdb analysed the 5' RACE reads with MiXCR anew, one entry per CDR3 protein. Among around 1,000,000 distinct CDR3 sequences listed, roughly two fifths were seen once. The specimen sequenced was blood. These receptors were taken from a man aged 18 to 29 in good health.

The chain uses TRBV18 and TRBJ2-7; D is perhaps TRBD1 (6 bases). Germline V lookup: CDR1 KGHSH, CDR2 LQKENI. Trimming left V 2 bases short and J 5 bases short, with 19 bases between. The CDR3 contains 16 residues. CDR3 nucleotides: TGTGCCAGCTCACCAAACGGACCGGGACAAGGCAACGAGCAGTACTTC. Translated: CASSPNGPGQGNEQYF.

The chain is built from TRBV4-2 and TRBJ2-2; D gene unclear. The CDR3 runs 16 residues. The V end lost 5 bases, the J end lost 0 bases, and 13 bases lay between the germline ends. Looked up from germline, CDR1 is LGHNA and CDR2 is YNFKEQ. As DNA, the CDR3 is TGTGCCAGCAGCTCCGCTGCGGATGCGAACACCGGGGAGCTGTTTTTT. It yields the protein CASSSAADANTGELFF.

This clonotype appeared once. The rearrangement joins TRBV20-1 to TRBJ2-3; D may be TRBD2 (6 bases). The CDR3 is 15 amino acids. Per germline, CDR1 DFQATT and CDR2 SNEGSKA (reference sequence). V shed 0 bases and J shed 0 bases, with 10 bases lying between them. CDR3 coding DNA: TGCAGTGCTAGAGAGGTGGGGACTAGCACAGATACGCAGTATTTT. Protein sequence: CSAREVGTSTDTQYF.

V is TRBV20-1 and J is TRBJ1-2, with D perhaps matching TRBD1 (6 bases). Germline V gene data show CDR1 as DFQATT and CDR2 as SNEGSKA (reference sequence). Deletions cut 2 bases from V and 3 bases from J, with 16 bases between. The CDR3 has 15 amino acids. The CDR3 DNA follows: TGCAGTGCTAGATCCCTTGAAGGGGGTCACTATGGCTACACCTTC. It translates to CSARSLEGGHYGYTF.

This clonotype has a handful of counts. J is TRBJ2-1 and V is TRBV6-1; 7 bases fit TRBD1. This CDR3 has 15 amino acids. The J segment lost 3 bases and the V segment lost 5 bases, leaving 7 bases of the junction unmatched. Germline V gives CDR1 MNHNS, CDR2 SASEGT. CDR3 DNA sequence: TGTGCCAGCAGTATGGTGAGGGGGCACTACAATGAGCAGTTCTTC. Translating it yields CASSMVRGHYNEQFF.

This clonotype has a single count. The chain carries TRBV24-1 and TRBJ2-3; D remains unclear. Trimming shortened V by 1 base and J by 4 bases, and 5 bases separated the two germline ends. The CDR3 runs to 13 residues. Germline-derived CDR1 and CDR2 are KGHDR and SFDVKD. CDR3 in amino acids: CATSDFSADTQYF. The CDR3 bases are TGTGCCACCAGTGATTTTTCGGCAGATACGCAGTATTTT.

This clonotype occurred a few times. The chain joins TRBV4-3 to TRBJ1-1; 7 bases fit TRBD1. Trimming took 4 bases from V and 0 from J; bases not matched to a gene: 14. Looked up from germline, CDR1 is LGHNA and CDR2 is YSLEER. The CDR3 is 18 residues long. DNA for the CDR3: TGCGCCAGCAGCCGCCAGACAGGGAGCCAAAAATTGAACACTGAAGCTTTCTTT. Encoded protein: CASSRQTGSQKLNTEAFF.

Of note for this clonotype: This sequence may be a read error, since a much larger clone differs from it by one base. This chain's CDR3 is CSAREGRNYGYAF. In nucleotides, the CDR3 is TGCAGTGCTAGAGAGGGCAGAAACTATGGCTACGCCTTC. The V gene is TRBV20-1, the J gene TRBJ1-2; no clear D gene. The CDR3 runs 13 residues. Germline-derived CDR1 and CDR2 are DFQATT and SNEGSKA (reference sequence).

The chain couples TRBV7-9 to TRBJ2-1; 9 bases align to TRBD2. With V trimmed by 5 bases and J by 0 bases, 8 bases remained unmatched. Germline V CDR1 and CDR2: SEHNR, FQNEAQ (reference sequence). There are 17 residues in the CDR3. The CDR3 DNA reads as TGTGCCAGCAGCCCAGCGGGGGGTTCTAGCTCCTACAATGAGCAGTTCTTC. Its translation: CASSPAGGSSSYNEQFF.

CDR3 DNA sequence: TGCGCCAGCAGCTTGGGCGGACTAGCGGGTACCCCATACAATGAGCAGTACTTC. It is translated as CASSLGGLAGTPYNEQYF. The chain is built from TRBV5-1 and TRBJ2-1; TRBD2 matches 11 bases. The assigned J gene may be wrong: the sequence end matches TRBJ2-7 better. The germline V gene encodes CDR1 SGHRS and CDR2 YFSETQ. The CDR3 sequence is 18 residues long.

This clonotype has only one observation. The chain employs TRBV13 and TRBJ1-2; a possible D gene is TRBD1 (5 bases). The V and J ends lost 1 base and 1 base respectively, with 13 bases between them. Germline V gene data show CDR1 as PRHDT and CDR2 as FYEKMQ (reference sequence). CDR3 length: 16 amino acids. This CDR3 reads CASSLEGQGDNYGYTF. CDR3 sequence (DNA): TGTGCCAGCAGCTTAGAAGGCCAGGGTGATAACTATGGCTACACCTTC.

The table lists this clonotype with a few counts. The V and J genes are TRBV29-1 and TRBJ1-1; no reliable D call. Germline V gives CDR1 SQVTM, CDR2 ANQGSEA. Deletions cut 2 bases from V and 2 bases from J, with 9 bases between. The length of the CDR3 is 13 residues. The CDR3 DNA sequence: TGCAGCGTTGAACTTTCGGCTAACACTGAAGCTTTCTTT. It translates to CSVELSANTEAFF.

This clonotype turned up a few times. The rearrangement links TRBV27 to TRBJ1-2; 9 bases align to TRBD1. CDR3 size: 15 residues. The J segment lost 8 bases and the V segment lost 6 bases, leaving 13 bases of the junction unmatched. Germline CDR1 and CDR2: MNHEY and SMNVEV (reference sequence). The CDR3 DNA reads as TGTGCCAGCAGCCTTAAGACACAGGGGGCGGGGGGCTACACCTTC. Translation: CASSLKTQGAGGYTF.

This chain joins TRBV5-1 and TRBJ1-1; D is perhaps TRBD1 (6 bases). The CDR3 runs to 16 residues. Trimming shortened V by 4 bases and J by 1 base, and 17 bases separated the two germline ends. From germline, CDR1 is SGHRS and CDR2 YFSETQ. For the CDR3, the DNA is TGCGCCAGCAGCGTATCACCGGGACAAGAGAACACTGAAGCTTTCTTT. It encodes CASSVSPGQENTEAFF.

CDR3 sequence: CASSLSRRANYGYTF. The CDR3 region has the DNA TGTGCCAGCAGCCTCAGTAGGCGAGCTAACTATGGCTACACCTTC. The J gene is TRBJ1-2, the V gene TRBV14; no definite D call. Germline CDR1 reads SGHDN; CDR2 reads FVKESK. Trimming cost V 4 bases and J 0 bases, with 12 bases left between them. This CDR3 spans 15 amino acids.

The chain links TRBV12-3 or TRBV12-4 to TRBJ2-5; TRBD1 matches at 11 bases. CDR3 length: 17 amino acids. The V gene end was trimmed by 5 bases and the J gene end by 2 bases; junction bases not matched to a gene: 10. The CDR3 region is CASSPYGTGGVQETQYF. The CDR3 DNA follows: TGTGCCAGCAGTCCGTATGGGACAGGGGGTGTACAAGAGACCCAGTACTTC.

The chain is built from TRBV6-4 and TRBJ2-3, with D unresolved. This CDR3 has 15 residues. The V gene lost 5 bases and the J gene lost 0 bases, with 12 bases spanning the gap. CDR1 and CDR2 from the germline V gene are MRHNA and SNTAGT. The CDR3 spells CASSPLWGSTDTQYF. CDR3 nucleotide sequence: TGTGCCAGCAGTCCCCTTTGGGGTAGCACAGATACGCAGTATTTT.

This clonotype was seen only a few times. The chain is built from TRBV7-2 and TRBJ2-1, with 14 bases identical to TRBD2. V was clipped by 2 bases and J by 9 bases; unmatched bases: 3. This CDR3 region has 15 residues. Germline V gives CDR1 SGHTA, CDR2 FQGNSA. CDR3 loop: CASSLSGTSGSEQFF. The CDR3 DNA reads as TGTGCCAGCAGCTTATCAGGGACTAGCGGGAGTGAGCAGTTCTTC.

The chain joins TRBV6-6 to TRBJ1-1; D uncertain. The CDR3 contains 14 residues. V was trimmed by 4 bases and J by 0 bases, leaving 9 bases between them. Germline V gene data show CDR1 as MNHNY and CDR2 as SVGAGI (reference sequence). CDR3 DNA sequence: TGTGCCAGCAGTTCCCGTCAGTTGAACACTGAAGCTTTCTTT. It yields the protein CASSSRQLNTEAFF.

The chain has TRBV7-2 and TRBJ1-2; D is unclear. Trimming left V 3 bases short and J 5 bases short, with 16 bases between. CDR3 size: 15 residues. CDR1 is SGHTA and CDR2 is FQGNSA in the germline V gene. This chain's CDR3 is CASSFTAGPQYGYTF. The CDR3 region has the DNA TGTGCCAGCAGCTTTACCGCAGGACCCCAGTATGGCTACACCTTC.

The rearrangement joins TRBV6-2 or TRBV6-3 to TRBJ2-1, with D perhaps given as TRBD1 or TRBD2 (6 bases each). V was pared by 2 bases and J by 10 bases, with 21 bases between. Germline CDR1 MNHEY, CDR2 SVGEGT. This CDR3 has 16 residues. The CDR3 is CASSYVSGASSYEQFF. Written as DNA, the CDR3 is TGTGCCAGCAGTTACGTTTCGGGGGCCAGCTCCTACGAGCAGTTCTTC.

J is TRBJ2-7 and V is TRBV6-2 or TRBV6-3; D not resolved. The CDR3 contains 14 residues. The V gene's germline CDR1 is MNHEY and CDR2 SVGEGT. V lost 0 bases to trimming and J lost 3 bases, with 9 bases between them. Here the CDR3 DNA reads TGTGCCAGCAGTTACTCGACCACCATCTACGAGCAGTACTTC. Protein product: CASSYSTTIYEQYF.